This TCR beta chain stems from a study of blood T cell repertoires in COVID-19. About the research overall: Specimens from acute and convalescent COVID-19 originated in the United States, Italy and Spain. In each case, the material was cDNA or gDNA derived from T cells, B-cell-depleted T cells, or PBMCs.

Per the original data handling: From reference gene primer amplification, estimates of nucleated cell counts were derived. Sequencing used immunoSEQ multiplex PCR; TCRdb keeps in-frame clones, though not all of them. The D gene and trimming were derived from the DNA, and the V and J assignments and clone size from that table. The sample records some 35,000 clones, roughly four fifths being singletons. This CDR3 has 15 residues. Germline V CDR1 and CDR2: MDHEN, SYDVKM. V lost 5 bases to trimming and J lost 3 bases; unmatched junction nucleotides: 10. This chain joins TRBV28 and TRBJ2-7; 7 bases are a match to TRBD2. The sequence was collected from a man older than 75 with active or convalescent COVID-19. The sample taken for sequencing was peripheral blood. CDR3 bases: TGTGCCAGCAGTCAGGGCGGGAGTAAATACTACGAGCAGTACTTC. Residues: CASSQGGSKYYEQYF.